This TCR beta chain comes out of a study of T-cell reconstitution after alpha-beta-depleted transplantation in children. This clonotype was detected only a few times. Its antigen is as yet unknown. Molecular barcoding with unique molecular identifiers was used for the TCRbeta library. TCRdb re-analysed the PCR reads in MiXCR, keeping a single row per CDR3 protein. Here the sample spans some 350,000 distinct CDR3 sequences, around 16% being singletons. This CDR3 has 14 amino acids. CDR1 and CDR2 from the germline V gene are DFQATT and SNEGSKA (reference sequence). V was shortened by 2 bases and J by 6 bases, with 15 bases between the two germline ends. Study results and limitations: Some patients showed high day-60 TCRbeta diversity, which derived from surviving recipient T cells and thymic progenitors.

Sample: PBMCs, mostly from graft donor cells, taken 360 days after TCRalphabeta/CD19-depleted stem cell transplant. The receptor's source is a male patient aged 2 to 10 who had a stem cell transplant for acute lymphoblastic leukemia, so the T cells may come from the graft donor. J is TRBJ2-3 and V is TRBV20-1; D uncertain. CDR3 amino acids: CSARTALTRDTQYF. The CDR3 coding sequence is TGCAGTGCTAGAACGGCACTAACACGTGATACGCAGTATTTT.